A single sample gave rise to the 25 T cell receptor beta chains below, sequenced in a study of OX40 agonist ivuxolimab in advanced cancers. Assay: immunoSEQ multiplex PCR; the TCRdb copy retains only in-frame clones and omits some. This table has tens of thousands of clones, more than 75% appearing once. Here the sequenced sample was CD4+ or CD8+ T cells sorted from blood, taken in a trial of the OX40 agonist ivuxolimab. These receptors were taken from an adult with an advanced solid tumor such as melanoma, head and neck, liver or kidney cancer.

V and J are TRBV7-2 and TRBJ1-6; D remains ambiguous. This CDR3 is 14 amino acids long. Germline V gene sequence: CDR1 SGHTA, CDR2 FQGNSA. V lost 6 bases and J 0 bases, leaving 6 bases between the germline ends. CDR3 nucleotide sequence: TGTGCCAGCAGGAGGAGCTCCTATAATTCACCCCTCCACTTT. Translated, it gives CASRRSSYNSPLHF.

The chain recombines TRBV4-3 with TRBJ2-7, with TRBD2 matching 13 bases. The CDR3 extends over 17 amino acids. V trimming: 0 bases; J trimming: 7 bases; junction bases outside the gene matches: 9. Germline V gene lookup returns CDR1 LGHNA and CDR2 YSLEER. CDR3 nucleotides: TGCGCCAGCAGCCAAGAAGCCCCACTAGCGGGAGGGGGGGAGCAGTACTTC. This gives the protein CASSQEAPLAGGGEQYF.

V and J are TRBV4-1 and TRBJ1-4, with TRBD1 matching over 9 bases. Looked up from germline, CDR1 is MGHRA and CDR2 is YSYEKL. This CDR3 comprises 15 residues. The J segment lost 8 bases and the V segment lost 3 bases, leaving 7 bases of the junction unmatched. CDR3 sequence reads: CASSHPGTGMEKLFF. CDR3 nucleotides: TGCGCCAGCAGCCACCCCGGGACAGGGATGGAAAAACTGTTTTTT.

V usage is TRBV5-6 and J usage is TRBJ2-2; D unresolved. V lost 2 bases, J lost 4 bases, and 3 bases lay in between. Germline loops: CDR1 SGHDT, CDR2 YYEEEE. The CDR3 length is 12 residues. Here the CDR3 reads CASSFFTGELFF. CDR3 nucleotide sequence: TGTGCCAGCAGCTTTTTCACCGGGGAGCTGTTTTTT.

The chain carries TRBV6-6 and TRBJ1-4; D is ambiguous. Germline CDR1 reads MNHNY; CDR2 reads SVGAGI (reference sequence). V shed 7 bases and J shed 2 bases, with 8 bases lying between them. CDR3 length: 13 residues. CDR3 sequence (DNA): TGTGCCAGCAAACGCGTGACTAATGAAAAACTGTTTTTT. Amino acids: CASKRVTNEKLFF.

This clone was seen only once. The rearrangement uses TRBV6-6 and TRBJ2-5; D ambiguous. The DNA matches TRBJ2-7 better at its end, which makes the J call doubtful. The CDR3 runs 12 residues. In germline, CDR1 is MNHNY, CDR2 SVGAGI (reference sequence). CDR3 nucleotides: TGTGCCAGCAAAGGGATGAGCTACGAGCAGTACTTC. Its translation is CASKGMSYEQYF.

The chain has TRBV7-9 and TRBJ1-1; D might be TRBD1 (6 bases). Trimming removed 0 bases from V and 1 base from J, with 9 bases in between. Germline CDR1 is SEHNR and CDR2 is FQNEAQ (reference sequence). This CDR3 contains 15 residues. The CDR3 DNA reads TGTGCCAGCAGCTTAGCGCTGGGACAGAACACTGAAGCTTTCTTT. Translation gives CASSLALGQNTEAFF.

The chain couples TRBV4-3 to TRBJ1-1; no reliable D call. Trimming cost V 3 bases and J 3 bases, with 8 bases left between them. The CDR3 consists of 13 residues. The germline CDR1 and CDR2 sequences are LGHNA and YSLEER. CDR3 bases: TGCGCCAGCAGCCATAGGCTGGACACTGAAGCTTTCTTT. This translates into CASSHRLDTEAFF.

This rearrangement joins TRBV11-1 to TRBJ1-3; D gene unclear. Trimming left V 5 bases short and J 4 bases short, with 6 bases between. The CDR3 covers 12 residues. Germline V gene data show CDR1 as SGHAT and CDR2 as FQDESV (reference sequence). The CDR3 DNA reads as TGTGCCAGCAGCCCGACAGGAAACACCATATATTTT. Its translation is CASSPTGNTIYF.

The chain combines TRBV11-2 with TRBJ1-4, with 7 bases aligning to TRBD1. This CDR3 region has 15 residues. Trimming removed 5 bases from V and 5 bases from J; junction bases left unmatched: 8. CDR1 and CDR2 (germline): SGHAT, FQNNGV. The CDR3 is CASSPYRGRNEKLFF. The CDR3 region has the DNA TGTGCCAGCAGCCCATACAGGGGAAGAAATGAAAAACTGTTTTTT.

The V and J genes are TRBV2 and TRBJ1-4; TRBD1 matches at 9 bases. CDR1 is SNHLY, CDR2 FYNNEI, per germline. J gave up 8 bases and V 7 bases, and 8 bases lay outside the gene matches. The CDR3 has 14 residues. The CDR3 DNA sequence: TGTGCCAGCAATCCCGGGACAGGGTTCGAAAAACTGTTTTTT. This encodes CASNPGTGFEKLFF.

The gene calls are TRBV5-1 and TRBJ2-2; TRBD2 matches 8 bases. Germline trimming cut 2 bases from V and 7 bases from J; bases unmatched to any gene: 10. Germline V lookup: CDR1 SGHRS, CDR2 YFSETQ. CDR3 length: 16 amino acids. This CDR3 is CASSLRSTTSDGELFF. CDR3 sequence (DNA): TGCGCCAGCAGCTTAAGATCTACGACTAGCGACGGGGAGCTGTTTTTT.

This sequence joins TRBV10-3 and TRBJ2-2, with 8 bases identical to TRBD1. CDR1 is ENHRY, CDR2 SYGVKD, per germline. The CDR3 contains 16 residues. The V gene end was trimmed by 8 bases and the J gene end by 6 bases; junction bases not matched to a gene: 14. In DNA form, the CDR3 reads TGTGCCATCCCCCCCTACGTGCCAGGGGGCTCCGGGGAGCTGTTTTTT. This encodes CAIPPYVPGGSGELFF.

This rearrangement joins TRBV4-1 to TRBJ2-3; 7 nucleotides agree with TRBD1. The ends lost 0 bases at V and 1 base at J; junction bases unmatched: 1. Germline CDR1 MGHRA, CDR2 YSYEKL. The CDR3 spans 15 residues. The CDR3 protein is CASSQEGTGTDTQYF. DNA for the CDR3: TGCGCCAGCAGCCAAGAAGGGACAGGCACAGATACGCAGTATTTT.

The chain recombines TRBV28 with TRBJ1-1; 7 bases are shared with TRBD1. Germline CDR1 is MDHEN and CDR2 is SYDVKM. With V trimmed by 4 bases and J by 2 bases, 13 bases remained unmatched. The CDR3 covers 17 residues. CDR3 sequence: CASSYSTFRDSNTEAFF. The CDR3 DNA is TGTGCCAGCAGTTACTCAACCTTCCGGGACAGCAACACTGAAGCTTTCTTT.

The rearrangement joins TRBV5-6 to TRBJ1-2, with 10 bases aligning to TRBD1. CDR1 and CDR2 (germline): SGHDT, YYEEEE. Germline trimming cut 0 bases from V and 8 bases from J; bases unmatched to any gene: 4. The CDR3 extends over 14 amino acids. CDR3 loop: CASSLGQGARGYTF. CDR3 nucleotides: TGTGCCAGCAGCTTGGGACAGGGGGCCAGGGGCTACACCTTC.

This chain connects TRBV5-1 to TRBJ2-7; perhaps TRBD1 as D (5 bases). V was cut by 3 bases and J by 5 bases, with 15 bases left in between. Germline lookup yields CDR1 SGHRS and CDR2 YFSETQ. This CDR3 has 14 amino acids. The CDR3 loop reads CASSWGKVVDEQYF. The CDR3 DNA is TGCGCCAGCAGCTGGGGCAAGGTAGTCGACGAGCAGTACTTC.

The rearrangement links TRBV27 to TRBJ1-1; tentative D call: TRBD1 (5 bases). This CDR3 has 14 residues. V was trimmed by 1 base and J by 5 bases, leaving 11 bases between them. Germline CDR1 is MNHEY and CDR2 is SMNVEV (reference sequence). Here the CDR3 DNA reads TGTGCCAGCAGTTTATATCGTGGGGGGACTGAAGCTTTCTTT. Translated: CASSLYRGGTEAFF.

This chain links TRBV15 with TRBJ1-5; D uncertain. The CDR3 length is 13 residues. Germline V gives CDR1 LNHNV, CDR2 YYDKDF (reference sequence). V lost 7 bases and J 7 bases, leaving 14 bases between the germline ends. The CDR3 DNA sequence: TGTGCCACCAAGAACGGGCTAGGACAGCCCCAGCATTTT. Amino acids: CATKNGLGQPQHF.

The chain employs TRBV11-2 and TRBJ2-3; 7 positions match TRBD2. The CDR3 is 16 residues long. The ends lost 1 base at V and 0 bases at J; junction bases unmatched: 4. The V gene's germline CDR1 is SGHAT and CDR2 FQNNGV. CDR3 coding DNA: TGTGCCAGCAGCTTAGTCGGGGGGACTAGCACAGATACGCAGTATTTT. As protein: CASSLVGGTSTDTQYF.

V is TRBV5-4 and J is TRBJ2-2; tentatively, D is TRBD2 (7 bases). V lost 0 bases and J 10 bases, leaving 19 bases between the germline ends. The CDR3 totals 16 residues. CDR1 is SGHNT and CDR2 is YYREEE in the germline V gene (reference sequence). Here the CDR3 reads CASSLDPVGGREELFF. The CDR3 region has the DNA TGTGCCAGCAGCTTGGATCCCGTCGGGGGGCGTGAGGAGCTGTTTTTT.

The chain combines TRBV5-4 with TRBJ2-2; D gene ambiguous. The V end was cut by 0 bases, the J end by 4 bases, with 7 bases between. Germline V gives CDR1 SGHNT, CDR2 YYREEE (reference sequence). The CDR3 totals 14 residues. This CDR3 reads CASSLELFTGELFF. CDR3 DNA: TGTGCCAGCAGCTTGGAACTATTCACCGGGGAGCTGTTTTTT. Looking up the rest from reference TRBV5-4 and TRBJ2-2 gives the full variable domain: ETGVTQSPTHLIKTRGQQVTLRCSSQSGHNTVSWYQQALGQGPQFIFQYYREEENGRGNFPPRFSGLQFPNYSSELNVNALELDDSALYLCASSLELFTGELFFGEGSRLTVL.

There are a few counts of this clone. The V call is TRBV2, the J call TRBJ1-2; TRBD1 matches at 7 bases. The CDR3 sequence is 15 residues long. The germline V gene has CDR1 SNHLY and CDR2 FYNNEI. J lost 2 bases, V lost 6 bases, and 9 bases had no gene match. Here the CDR3 DNA reads TGTGCCAGCAGCCAGACAGTGACAGGGAACTATGGCTACACCTTC. Protein: CASSQTVTGNYGYTF.

The chain is built from TRBV28 and TRBJ1-6, with 9 positions matching TRBD1. Germline lookup yields CDR1 MDHEN and CDR2 SYDVKM. This CDR3 is built from 14 residues. Trimming cost V 8 bases and J 8 bases; bases outside gene matches: 7. The CDR3 DNA follows: TGTGCCAGCGCCGTCGGGACAGGGTATTCACCCCTCCACTTT. Amino acid sequence: CASAVGTGYSPLHF.

V gene TRBV7-9 combines with J gene TRBJ1-3; no definite D call. The germline V gene encodes CDR1 SEHNR and CDR2 FQNEAQ (reference sequence). The CDR3 spans 15 residues. The germline V and J ends were trimmed by 1 base and 3 bases, with 10 bases remaining between them. CDR3 DNA sequence: TGTGCCAGCAGCTTAGGGAGTAGCGGTGGAAACACCATATATTTT. It specifies CASSLGSSGGNTIYF.